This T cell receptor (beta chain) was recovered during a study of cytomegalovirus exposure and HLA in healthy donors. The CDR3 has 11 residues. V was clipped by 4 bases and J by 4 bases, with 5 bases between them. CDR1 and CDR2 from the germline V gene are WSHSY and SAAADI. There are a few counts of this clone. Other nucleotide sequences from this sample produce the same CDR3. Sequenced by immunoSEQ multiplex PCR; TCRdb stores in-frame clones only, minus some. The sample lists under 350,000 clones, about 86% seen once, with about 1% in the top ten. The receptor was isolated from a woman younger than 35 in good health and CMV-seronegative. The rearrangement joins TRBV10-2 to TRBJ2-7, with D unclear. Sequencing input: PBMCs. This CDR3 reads CASSANYEQYF. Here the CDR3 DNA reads TGCGCCAGCAGTGCCAATTACGAGCAGTACTTC.